This T cell receptor (beta chain) is drawn from a study of PD-1 blockade in classical Hodgkin lymphoma. Trimming at V came to 6 bases and at J to 3 bases, leaving 1 base not matched to a gene. The CDR3 has 13 residues. Germline V gene lookup returns CDR1 MNHEY and CDR2 SMNVEV (reference sequence). TCRdb keeps only in-frame clones here, not all; method: immunoSEQ multiplex PCR. Seen here are about 33,000 clones, approximately 94% observed once, and the top ten hold around 2%. This clone was found once. Time point defined: newly diagnosed, previously untreated cHL patient sample. Untreated, newly diagnosed classical Hodgkin lymphoma PBMCs were used for comparison.

Specimen: peripheral blood mononuclear cells (PBMCs). The gene calls are TRBV27 and TRBJ2-5, with 10 bases that match TRBD2. The clonotype was recovered from a human donor with classical Hodgkin lymphoma. Here the CDR3 reads CASRLAGEETQYF. The CDR3 nucleotides are TGTGCCAGCAGGCTAGCGGGGGAAGAGACCCAGTACTTC.